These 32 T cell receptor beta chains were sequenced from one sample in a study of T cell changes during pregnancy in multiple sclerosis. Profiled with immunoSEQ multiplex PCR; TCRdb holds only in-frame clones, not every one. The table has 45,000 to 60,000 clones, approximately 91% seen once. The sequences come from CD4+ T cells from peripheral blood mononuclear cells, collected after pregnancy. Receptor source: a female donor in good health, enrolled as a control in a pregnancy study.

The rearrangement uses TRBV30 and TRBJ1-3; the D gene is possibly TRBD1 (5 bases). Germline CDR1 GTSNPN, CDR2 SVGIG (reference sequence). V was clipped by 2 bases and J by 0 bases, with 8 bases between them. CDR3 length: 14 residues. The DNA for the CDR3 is TGTGCCTGGAGTCGGGGGAGCTCTGGAAACACCATATATTTT. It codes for CAWSRGSSGNTIYF.

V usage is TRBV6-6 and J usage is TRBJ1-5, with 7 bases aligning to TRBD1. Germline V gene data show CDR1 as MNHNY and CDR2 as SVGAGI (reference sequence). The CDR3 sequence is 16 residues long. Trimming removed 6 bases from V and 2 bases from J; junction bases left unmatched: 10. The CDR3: CASRPLGGDGNQPQHF. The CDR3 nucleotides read TGTGCCAGCAGACCACTAGGGGGCGACGGCAATCAGCCCCAGCATTTT.

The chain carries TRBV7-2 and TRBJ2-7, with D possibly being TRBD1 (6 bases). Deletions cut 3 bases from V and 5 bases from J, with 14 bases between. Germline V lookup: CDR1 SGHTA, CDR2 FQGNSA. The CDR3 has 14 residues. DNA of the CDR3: TGTGCCAGCAGCTTGGGAAACAGGGCACACGAGCAGTACTTC. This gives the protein CASSLGNRAHEQYF.

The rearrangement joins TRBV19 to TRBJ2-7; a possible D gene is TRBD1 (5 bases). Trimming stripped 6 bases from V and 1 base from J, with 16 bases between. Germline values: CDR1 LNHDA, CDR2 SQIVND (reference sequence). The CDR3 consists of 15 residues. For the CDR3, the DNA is TGTGCCAGTAGCCGAGCAGGGTCAGGGTCCTACGAGCAGTACTTC. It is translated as CASSRAGSGSYEQYF.

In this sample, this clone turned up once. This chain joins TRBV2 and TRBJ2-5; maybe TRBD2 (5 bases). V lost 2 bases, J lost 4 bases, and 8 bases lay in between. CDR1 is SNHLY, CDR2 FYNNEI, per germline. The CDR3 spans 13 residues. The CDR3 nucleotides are TGTGCCAGCAGTGAAAGCCTAGCAGAGACCCAGTACTTC. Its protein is CASSESLAETQYF.

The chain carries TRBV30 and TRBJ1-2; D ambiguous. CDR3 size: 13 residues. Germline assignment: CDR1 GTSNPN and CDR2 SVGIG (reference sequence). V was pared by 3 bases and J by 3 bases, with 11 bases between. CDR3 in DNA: TGTGCCTGGAGCCCAAGCGGGGACTATGGCTACACCTTC. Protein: CAWSPSGDYGYTF.

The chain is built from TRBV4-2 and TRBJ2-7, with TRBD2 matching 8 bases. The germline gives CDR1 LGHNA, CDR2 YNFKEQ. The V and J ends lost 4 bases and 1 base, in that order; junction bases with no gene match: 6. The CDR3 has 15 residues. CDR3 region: CASSRQLADSYEQYF. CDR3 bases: TGTGCCAGCAGCCGCCAACTAGCGGATTCCTACGAGCAGTACTTC.

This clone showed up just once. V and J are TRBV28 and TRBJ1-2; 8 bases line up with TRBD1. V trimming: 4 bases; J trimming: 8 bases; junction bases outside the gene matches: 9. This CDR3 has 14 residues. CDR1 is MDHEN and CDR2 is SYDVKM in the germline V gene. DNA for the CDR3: TGTGCCAGCAGTTCGCTCGGACAGGGAAGAGGCTACACCTTC. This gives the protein CASSSLGQGRGYTF.

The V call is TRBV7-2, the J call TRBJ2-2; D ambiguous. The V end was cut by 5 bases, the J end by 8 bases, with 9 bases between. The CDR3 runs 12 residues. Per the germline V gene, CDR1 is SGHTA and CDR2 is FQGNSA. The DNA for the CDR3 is TGTGCCAGCAGCCCACAATGGGGGGAGCTGTTTTTT. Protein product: CASSPQWGELFF.

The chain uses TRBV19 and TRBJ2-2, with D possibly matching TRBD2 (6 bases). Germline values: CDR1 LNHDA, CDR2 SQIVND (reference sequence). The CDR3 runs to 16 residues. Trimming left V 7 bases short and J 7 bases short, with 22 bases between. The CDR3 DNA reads TGTGCCAGTAACGGTCTCCCGGGGCGGGGCCTCGGGGAGCTGTTTTTT. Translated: CASNGLPGRGLGELFF.

CDR3 sequence reads: CASSQRAQGFGYGYTF. Written as DNA, the CDR3 is TGTGCCAGCAGCCAGCGGGCCCAGGGGTTCGGCTATGGCTACACCTTC. This chain links TRBV14 with TRBJ1-2, with D tentatively TRBD1 (6 bases). The CDR3 covers 16 residues. Germline V gives CDR1 SGHDN, CDR2 FVKESK. The V end lost 3 bases, the J end lost 4 bases, and 18 bases lay between the germline ends.

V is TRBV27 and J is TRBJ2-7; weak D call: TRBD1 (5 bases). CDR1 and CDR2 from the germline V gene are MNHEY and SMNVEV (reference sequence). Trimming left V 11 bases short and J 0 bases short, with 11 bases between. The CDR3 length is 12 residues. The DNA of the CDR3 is TGTGCCGCAGGGTGGCCCTCCTACGAGCAGTACTTC. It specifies CAAGWPSYEQYF.

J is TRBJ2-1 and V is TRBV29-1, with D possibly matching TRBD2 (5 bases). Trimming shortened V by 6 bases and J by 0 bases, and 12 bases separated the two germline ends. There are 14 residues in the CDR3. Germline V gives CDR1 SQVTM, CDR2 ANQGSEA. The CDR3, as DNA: TGCAGCGTCGGGGAGAGCGTCTCCTACAATGAGCAGTTCTTC. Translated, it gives CSVGESVSYNEQFF.

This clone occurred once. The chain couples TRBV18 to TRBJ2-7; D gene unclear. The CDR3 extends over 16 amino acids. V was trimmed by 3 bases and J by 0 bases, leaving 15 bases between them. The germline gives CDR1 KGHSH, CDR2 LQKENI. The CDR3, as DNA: TGTGCCAGCTCACCTCTTCGAGACAAACGCTCCTACGAGCAGTACTTC. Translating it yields CASSPLRDKRSYEQYF.

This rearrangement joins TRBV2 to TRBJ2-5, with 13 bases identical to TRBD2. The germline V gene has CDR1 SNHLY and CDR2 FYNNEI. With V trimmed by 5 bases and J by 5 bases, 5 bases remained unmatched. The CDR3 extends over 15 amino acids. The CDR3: CASSPTSGGAETQYF. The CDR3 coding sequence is TGTGCCAGCAGTCCCACTAGCGGGGGGGCGGAGACCCAGTACTTC.

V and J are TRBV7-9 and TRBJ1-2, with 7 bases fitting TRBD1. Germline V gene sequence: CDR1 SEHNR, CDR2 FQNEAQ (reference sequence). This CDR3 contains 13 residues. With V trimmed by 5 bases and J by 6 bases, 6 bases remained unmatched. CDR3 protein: CASSTGQANGYTF. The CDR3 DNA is TGTGCCAGCAGCACCGGACAGGCCAATGGCTACACCTTC.

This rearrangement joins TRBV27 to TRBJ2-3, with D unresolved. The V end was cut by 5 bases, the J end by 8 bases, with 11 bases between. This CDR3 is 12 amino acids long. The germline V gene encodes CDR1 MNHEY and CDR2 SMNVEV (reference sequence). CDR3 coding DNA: TGTGCCAGCAGTCCACAGAGCCGTACGCAGTATTTT. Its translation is CASSPQSRTQYF.

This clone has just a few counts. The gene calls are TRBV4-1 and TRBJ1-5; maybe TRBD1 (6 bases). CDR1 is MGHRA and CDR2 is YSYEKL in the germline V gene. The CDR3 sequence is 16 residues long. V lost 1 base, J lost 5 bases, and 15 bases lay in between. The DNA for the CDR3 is TGCGCCAGCAGCCAAGCCCCCGGACAGCAGGATCAGCCCCAGCATTTT. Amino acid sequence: CASSQAPGQQDQPQHF.

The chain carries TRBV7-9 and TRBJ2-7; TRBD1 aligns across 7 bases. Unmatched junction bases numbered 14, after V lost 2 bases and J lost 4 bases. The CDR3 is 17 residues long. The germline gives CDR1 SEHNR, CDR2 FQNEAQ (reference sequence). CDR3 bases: TGTGCCAGCAGCTTATCAGGGATGGGACAGTTGTGGTACGAGCAGTACTTC. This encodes CASSLSGMGQLWYEQYF.

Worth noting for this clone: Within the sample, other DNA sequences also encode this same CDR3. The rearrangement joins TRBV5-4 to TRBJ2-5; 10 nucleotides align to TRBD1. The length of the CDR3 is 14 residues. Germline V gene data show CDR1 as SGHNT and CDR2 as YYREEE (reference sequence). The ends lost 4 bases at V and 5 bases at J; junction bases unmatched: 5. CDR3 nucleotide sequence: TGTGCCAGCAGCCGACAGGGGGCGGCGGAGACCCAGTACTTC. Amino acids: CASSRQGAAETQYF.

The CDR3 bases are TGCGCCAGCAGCCCGGACGGGACAGGGCGCTACGAGCAGTACTTC. Its translation is CASSPDGTGRYEQYF. The rearrangement joins TRBV5-1 to TRBJ2-7; 9 bases map to TRBD1. Germline V gene sequence: CDR1 SGHRS, CDR2 YFSETQ. This CDR3 comprises 15 residues. Trimming took 4 bases from V and 3 from J; bases not matched to a gene: 8.

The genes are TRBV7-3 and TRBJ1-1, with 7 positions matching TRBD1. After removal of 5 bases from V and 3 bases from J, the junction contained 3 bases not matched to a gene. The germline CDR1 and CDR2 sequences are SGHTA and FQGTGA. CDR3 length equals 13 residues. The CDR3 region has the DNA TGTGCCAGCAGCCAAGACAGGGACACTGAAGCTTTCTTT. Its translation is CASSQDRDTEAFF.

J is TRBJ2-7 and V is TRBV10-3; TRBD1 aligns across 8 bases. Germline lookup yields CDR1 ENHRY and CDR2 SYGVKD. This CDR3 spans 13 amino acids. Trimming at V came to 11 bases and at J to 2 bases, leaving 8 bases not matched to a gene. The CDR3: CASSTGVTYEQYF. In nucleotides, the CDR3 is TGTGCCTCCTCGACAGGGGTAACCTACGAGCAGTACTTC.

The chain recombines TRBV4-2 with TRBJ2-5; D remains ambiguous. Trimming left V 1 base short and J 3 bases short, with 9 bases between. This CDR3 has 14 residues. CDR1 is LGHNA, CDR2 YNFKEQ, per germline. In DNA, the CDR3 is TGTGCCAGCAGCCAAGGGCAAACCAAAGAGACCCAGTACTTC. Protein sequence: CASSQGQTKETQYF.

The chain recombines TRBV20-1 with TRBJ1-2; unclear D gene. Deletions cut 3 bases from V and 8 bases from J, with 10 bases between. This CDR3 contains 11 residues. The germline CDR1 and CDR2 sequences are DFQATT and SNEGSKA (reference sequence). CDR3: CSASYEPGYTF. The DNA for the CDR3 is TGCAGTGCTAGCTATGAACCGGGCTACACCTTC.

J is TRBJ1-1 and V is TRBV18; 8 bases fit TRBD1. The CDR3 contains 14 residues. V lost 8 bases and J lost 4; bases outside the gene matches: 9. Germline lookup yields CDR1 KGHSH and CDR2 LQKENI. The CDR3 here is CASTSVTGGTEAFF. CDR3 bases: TGTGCCAGCACAAGCGTTACAGGGGGCACTGAAGCTTTCTTT. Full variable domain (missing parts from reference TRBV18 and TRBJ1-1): NAGVMQNPRHLVRRRGQEARLRCSPMKGHSHVYWYRQLPEEGLKFMVYLQKENIIDESGMPKERFSAEFPKEGPSILRIQQVVRGDSAAYFCASTSVTGGTEAFFGQGTRLTVV.

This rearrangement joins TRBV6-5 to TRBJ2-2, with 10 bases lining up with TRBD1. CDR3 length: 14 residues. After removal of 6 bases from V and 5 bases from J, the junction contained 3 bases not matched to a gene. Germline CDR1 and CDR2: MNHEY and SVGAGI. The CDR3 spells CASRGTGETGELFF. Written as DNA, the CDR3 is TGTGCCAGCAGGGGGACAGGGGAGACCGGGGAGCTGTTTTTT.

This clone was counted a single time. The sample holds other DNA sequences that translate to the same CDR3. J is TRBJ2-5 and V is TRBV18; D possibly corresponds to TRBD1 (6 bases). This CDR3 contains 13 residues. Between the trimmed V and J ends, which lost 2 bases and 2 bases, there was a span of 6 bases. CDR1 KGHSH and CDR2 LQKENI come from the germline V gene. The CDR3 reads CASSPGQQETQYF. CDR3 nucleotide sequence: TGTGCCAGCTCACCAGGACAGCAAGAGACCCAGTACTTC.

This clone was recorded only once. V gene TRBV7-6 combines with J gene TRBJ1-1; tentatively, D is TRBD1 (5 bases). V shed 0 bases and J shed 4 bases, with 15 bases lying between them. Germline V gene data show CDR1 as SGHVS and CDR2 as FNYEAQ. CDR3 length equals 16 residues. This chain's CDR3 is CASSLARGGIGTEAFF. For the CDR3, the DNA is TGTGCCAGCAGCTTAGCCCGGGGGGGGATTGGCACTGAAGCTTTCTTT.

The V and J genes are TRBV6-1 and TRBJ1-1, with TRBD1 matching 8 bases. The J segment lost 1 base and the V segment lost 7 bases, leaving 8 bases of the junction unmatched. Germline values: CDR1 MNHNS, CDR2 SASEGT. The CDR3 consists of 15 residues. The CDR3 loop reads CASTPGQESNTEAFF. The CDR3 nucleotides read TGTGCCAGCACCCCGGGACAGGAGTCGAACACTGAAGCTTTCTTT.

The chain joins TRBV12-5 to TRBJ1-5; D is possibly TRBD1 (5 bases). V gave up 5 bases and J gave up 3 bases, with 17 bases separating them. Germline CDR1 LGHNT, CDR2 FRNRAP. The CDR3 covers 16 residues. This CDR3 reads CASGAAGAGINQPQHF. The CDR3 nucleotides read TGTGCTAGTGGTGCTGCTGGGGCAGGGATCAATCAGCCCCAGCATTTT. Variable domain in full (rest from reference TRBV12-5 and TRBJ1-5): DARVTQTPRHKVTEMGQEVTMRCQPILGHNTVFWYRQTMMQGLELLAYFRNRAPLDDSGMPKDRFSAEMPDATLATLKIQPSEPRDSAVYFCASGAAGAGINQPQHFGDGTRLSIL.

CDR3 amino acids: CASSRGQTNTEAFF. In nucleotides, the CDR3 is TGTGCCAGCTCACGTGGACAGACTAACACTGAAGCTTTCTTT. V usage is TRBV18 and J usage is TRBJ1-1; tentative D call: TRBD1 (6 bases). CDR1 and CDR2 (germline): KGHSH, LQKENI. Trimming stripped 4 bases from V and 2 bases from J, with 11 bases between. CDR3 length: 14 residues. Full variable domain (outside the CDR3, taken from reference TRBV18 and TRBJ1-1): NAGVMQNPRHLVRRRGQEARLRCSPMKGHSHVYWYRQLPEEGLKFMVYLQKENIIDESGMPKERFSAEFPKEGPSILRIQQVVRGDSAAYFCASSRGQTNTEAFFGQGTRLTVV.